This T cell receptor beta chain was sequenced in a study of cytomegalovirus exposure and HLA in healthy donors. The ends lost 3 bases at V and 6 bases at J; junction bases unmatched: 2. This CDR3 spans 13 amino acids. Germline V gene data show CDR1 as SGHRS and CDR2 as YFSETQ. As to this clone: Its antigen is undetermined.

Vbeta (60) and Jbeta (13) primers were used in the PCR. The data were produced by immunoSEQ multiplex PCR, yet TCRdb's version contains in-frame clones alone and is incomplete. The sample totals some 82,000 clones; its top ten clones hold approximately 1.1%. Study outcomes and limitations: A later analysis linked a missense DCLRE1C variant to TCR beta V- and J-gene trimming.

This receptor was taken from a woman aged 25 to 45 in good health and CMV-seronegative. Sequenced sample: PBMCs. The chain uses TRBV5-1 and TRBJ1-4; 7 bases line up with TRBD1. CDR3 DNA: TGCGCCAGCAGCTCAGGGGGAGATGAAAAACTGTTTTTT. This gives the protein CASSSGGDEKLFF.